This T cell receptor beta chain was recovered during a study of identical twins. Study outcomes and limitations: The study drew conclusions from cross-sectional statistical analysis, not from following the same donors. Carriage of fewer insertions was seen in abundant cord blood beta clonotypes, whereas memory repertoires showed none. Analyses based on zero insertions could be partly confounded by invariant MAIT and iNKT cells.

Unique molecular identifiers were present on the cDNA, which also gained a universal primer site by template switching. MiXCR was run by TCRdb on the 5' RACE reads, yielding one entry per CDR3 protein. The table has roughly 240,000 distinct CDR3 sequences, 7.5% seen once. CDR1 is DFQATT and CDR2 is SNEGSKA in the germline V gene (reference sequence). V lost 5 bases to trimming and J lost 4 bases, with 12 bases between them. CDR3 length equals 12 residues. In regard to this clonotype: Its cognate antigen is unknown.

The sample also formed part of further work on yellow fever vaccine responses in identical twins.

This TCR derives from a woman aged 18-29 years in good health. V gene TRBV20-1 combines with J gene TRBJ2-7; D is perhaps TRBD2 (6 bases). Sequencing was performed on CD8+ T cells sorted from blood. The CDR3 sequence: CSALGEVYEQYF. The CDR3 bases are TGCAGTGCTTTGGGGGAGGTGTACGAGCAGTACTTC.